Here is one T cell receptor (beta chain) with its context. Its antigen is as yet unknown. This CDR3 spans 13 amino acids. The V and J ends lost 3 bases and 2 bases respectively, with 4 bases between them. This specimen belongs to a study of T-cell reconstitution after alpha-beta-depleted transplantation in children. Study-wide points: When one year had passed after transplant, most T-cell counts and diversity came from newly produced T cells. About two months after transplant, alpha-beta T cells reportedly came from several hundred expanded graft clones.

This sample's TCRbeta library carried unique molecular identifier barcodes. TCRdb recomputed calls from the PCR reads with MiXCR, one row per CDR3 protein. The table has about 400,000 distinct CDR3 sequences, 15% to 20% seen once. The V gene is TRBV12-3 or TRBV12-4, the J gene TRBJ1-4; D gene uncertain. The sequence derives from a boy in the first two years of life who had a stem cell transplant for Wiskott-Aldrich syndrome, so the T cells may come from the graft donor. Sequencing was performed on PBMCs, mostly from graft donor cells, taken 360 days after TCRalphabeta/CD19-depleted stem cell transplant. CDR3 in DNA: TGTGCCAGCAGTTTGTCCACTAATGAAAAACTGTTTTTT. This codes for CASSLSTNEKLFF.